This is a list of T cell receptor beta chains from one sample in a study of CD8 T cells in ankylosing spondylitis. Via MiXCR, TCRdb re-called the 5' RACE reads, giving one row per CDR3 protein. The sample gives just under 95,000 distinct CDR3 sequences, 8.8% of which show up once; over 4.5% is in the top ten. Material: blood, either unsorted or a sorted T cell fraction (not recorded which). Receptors were obtained from a male donor with ankylosing spondylitis or in good health (not recorded which). Both conserved end residues are part of each CDR3. Each record gives: J gene, V gene, D gene, clone size, CDR3 DNA, CDR3 protein. A D gene is named only where the DNA matches it firmly. Not every row has a clone size; where given, it reads once, few, many or a size class.

j_call: TRBJ2-1
v_call: TRBV11-2
d_call: TRBD1
clone_size: many
cdr3_nt: TGTGCCAGCAGGGACGGGGTAAGGGGGCTGGATGAGCAGTTCTTC
cdr3_aa: CASRDGVRGLDEQFF

j_call: TRBJ2-4
v_call: TRBV20-1
d_call: TRBD1
clone_size: many
cdr3_nt: TGCAGCAACTACAGGGGGGCCAAAAACATTCAGTACTTC
cdr3_aa: CSNYRGAKNIQYF

j_call: TRBJ2-5
v_call: TRBV2
d_call: TRBD1
clone_size: many
cdr3_nt: TGTGCCAGCAGCGCGGGACAGGGGGCACAAGAGACCCAGTACTTC
cdr3_aa: CASSAGQGAQETQYF

j_call: TRBJ2-2
v_call: TRBV15
d_call: .
clone_size: many
cdr3_nt: TGTGCCACCAGCAGGGGGGACAAGGCCGGGGAGCTGTTTTTT
cdr3_aa: CATSRGDKAGELFF

j_call: TRBJ2-3
v_call: TRBV5-1
d_call: TRBD2
clone_size: many
cdr3_nt: TGCGCCAGCAGCGTAACGGGACTAGCGGGGGGCAGCACAGATACGCAGTATTTT
cdr3_aa: CASSVTGLAGGSTDTQYF

j_call: TRBJ2-5
v_call: TRBV30
d_call: .
clone_size: .
cdr3_nt: TGTGCCGGGACCAAAACAGGGATATGGGAGACCCAGTACTTC
cdr3_aa: CAGTKTGIWETQYF

j_call: TRBJ2-5
v_call: TRBV20-1
d_call: .
clone_size: many
cdr3_nt: TGCAGTGCTAGATCGTCCGAAATTCAAGAGACCCAGTACTTC
cdr3_aa: CSARSSEIQETQYF

j_call: TRBJ1-5
v_call: TRBV29-1
d_call: .
clone_size: many
cdr3_nt: TGCAGCGTTGGGCCCGGGGGGAACAATCAGCCCCAGCATTTT
cdr3_aa: CSVGPGGNNQPQHF

j_call: TRBJ1-2
v_call: TRBV12-3/TRBV12-4
d_call: .
clone_size: many
cdr3_nt: TGTGCCAGCAGTGACCCAGGACCTCAGAGCCACACCTTC
cdr3_aa: CASSDPGPQSHTF

j_call: TRBJ2-3
v_call: TRBV13
d_call: TRBD2
clone_size: many
cdr3_nt: TGTGCCAGCAGCCGCACGGGACGCGGGGGGGCTAGCACAGATACGCAGTATTTT
cdr3_aa: CASSRTGRGGASTDTQYF

j_call: TRBJ1-6
v_call: TRBV7-2
d_call: TRBD1
clone_size: .
cdr3_nt: TGTGCCAGCAGCCCCCCGGGGGGGACAGCTAATTCACCCCTCCACTTT
cdr3_aa: CASSPPGGTANSPLHF

j_call: TRBJ1-6
v_call: TRBV11-2
d_call: TRBD1
clone_size: .
cdr3_nt: TGTGCCAGCAGCGCCTCGGGACAGGGGACTTCACCCCTCCACTTT
cdr3_aa: CASSASGQGTSPLHF

j_call: TRBJ1-1
v_call: TRBV25-1
d_call: .
clone_size: few
cdr3_nt: TGTGCCAGCAGTGACGACAGAGGCAGTACTGAAGCTTTCTTT
cdr3_aa: CASSDDRGSTEAFF

j_call: TRBJ1-5
v_call: TRBV20-1
d_call: .
clone_size: .
cdr3_nt: TGCAGGGCCCAGCCACGGGACATCGCATACCATAGCAATCAGCCCCAGCATTTT
cdr3_aa: CRAQPRDIAYHSNQPQHF

j_call: TRBJ1-2
v_call: TRBV7-3
d_call: TRBD1
clone_size: once
cdr3_nt: TGTGCCAGCAGCCCAACCCCAGACAGGGCTGGCTACACCTTC
cdr3_aa: CASSPTPDRAGYTF

j_call: TRBJ1-1
v_call: TRBV20-1
d_call: .
clone_size: many
cdr3_nt: TGCAGTGCTCCGAGGGGGTCGGGGAACACTGAAGCTTTCTTT
cdr3_aa: CSAPRGSGNTEAFF

j_call: TRBJ2-1
v_call: TRBV7-8
d_call: .
clone_size: many
cdr3_nt: TGTGCCAGCAGCCGTTCGGTAGCTGATGAGCAGTTCTTC
cdr3_aa: CASSRSVADEQFF

j_call: TRBJ2-7
v_call: TRBV12-3/TRBV12-4
d_call: .
clone_size: many
cdr3_nt: TGTGCCAGCAGTTCTGACTTGGGCTACGAGCAGTACTTC
cdr3_aa: CASSSDLGYEQYF

j_call: TRBJ2-1
v_call: TRBV7-3
d_call: TRBD2
clone_size: .
cdr3_nt: TGTGCCAGCAGCTTATCGCCCAGCGGGGGGATCTACAATGAGCAGTTCTTC
cdr3_aa: CASSLSPSGGIYNEQFF

j_call: TRBJ2-3
v_call: TRBV12-3/TRBV12-4
d_call: .
clone_size: few
cdr3_nt: TGTGCCAGCAGTAAACCCCCCCACACAGATACGCAGTATTTT
cdr3_aa: CASSKPPHTDTQYF

j_call: TRBJ2-1
v_call: TRBV20-1
d_call: .
clone_size: many
cdr3_nt: TGCAGTGCTAGAAAGACCGGGAGAAACAATGAGCAGTTCTTC
cdr3_aa: CSARKTGRNNEQFF

j_call: TRBJ2-5
v_call: TRBV29-1
d_call: .
clone_size: many
cdr3_nt: TGCAGCGGGATGACAGGACAAGAGACCCAGTACTTC
cdr3_aa: CSGMTGQETQYF

j_call: TRBJ2-1
v_call: TRBV7-9
d_call: .
clone_size: few
cdr3_nt: TGTGCCAGCAGCTTAGCGTACAATGAGCAGTTCTTC
cdr3_aa: CASSLAYNEQFF

j_call: TRBJ2-3
v_call: TRBV7-2
d_call: TRBD1
clone_size: few
cdr3_nt: TGTGCCAGCAGCTCCCGGACAGGGCAGTATTTT
cdr3_aa: CASSSRTGQYF

j_call: TRBJ2-5
v_call: TRBV11-2
d_call: .
clone_size: many
cdr3_nt: TGTGCCAGCAGCTTCGGGATAGCGGTGTCTATTGGTGAGACCCAGTACTTC
cdr3_aa: CASSFGIAVSIGETQYF

j_call: TRBJ2-7
v_call: TRBV28
d_call: .
clone_size: many
cdr3_nt: TGTGCCAGCAGTTTCAACAGGGTTCCCTACGAGCAGTACTTC
cdr3_aa: CASSFNRVPYEQYF

j_call: TRBJ2-1
v_call: TRBV5-1
d_call: TRBD2
clone_size: many
cdr3_nt: TGCGCCAGCAGTTTTAGCGGGGGGGATTACAATGAGCAGTTCTTC
cdr3_aa: CASSFSGGDYNEQFF

j_call: TRBJ2-6
v_call: TRBV5-1
d_call: .
clone_size: many
cdr3_nt: TGCGCCAGCAGCTTCAACAACATGGGGTACGGATCTGGGGCCAACGTCCTGACTTTC
cdr3_aa: CASSFNNMGYGSGANVLTF

j_call: TRBJ2-7
v_call: TRBV3-1
d_call: TRBD1
clone_size: many
cdr3_nt: TGTGCCAGCAGCCAAGATGAGGGGGCCAGGAACGAGCAGTACTTC
cdr3_aa: CASSQDEGARNEQYF

j_call: TRBJ1-5
v_call: TRBV12-3/TRBV12-4
d_call: TRBD1
clone_size: many
cdr3_nt: TGTGCCAGCAGCACCCACAGGGGCGGCAATCAGCCCCAGCATTTT
cdr3_aa: CASSTHRGGNQPQHF

j_call: TRBJ1-2
v_call: TRBV12-3/TRBV12-4
d_call: .
clone_size: many
cdr3_nt: TGTGCCAGCAGTTTTATGGCCAGGAGATATGGCTACACCTTC
cdr3_aa: CASSFMARRYGYTF

j_call: TRBJ1-4
v_call: TRBV28
d_call: .
clone_size: .
cdr3_nt: TGTGCCAGCAGCTTGACGGATGAAAAACTGTTTTTT
cdr3_aa: CASSLTDEKLFF

j_call: TRBJ1-2
v_call: TRBV5-3
d_call: .
clone_size: many
cdr3_nt: TGTGCCAGAAGCCGAGACAGCGCCTATGGCTACACCTTC
cdr3_aa: CARSRDSAYGYTF

j_call: TRBJ2-7
v_call: TRBV6-5
d_call: TRBD1
clone_size: many
cdr3_nt: TGTGCCAGCAGTTACAGGGACAGCGACTACGAGCAGTACTTC
cdr3_aa: CASSYRDSDYEQYF

j_call: TRBJ2-2
v_call: TRBV29-1
d_call: .
clone_size: many
cdr3_nt: TGCAGCGTATCAAACACCGGGGAGCTGTTTTTT
cdr3_aa: CSVSNTGELFF

j_call: TRBJ2-1
v_call: TRBV28
d_call: .
clone_size: many
cdr3_nt: TGTGCCAGCAGTTTAATCGGCGCGTCTAGCGTAATAACCTACAATGAGCAGTTCTTC
cdr3_aa: CASSLIGASSVITYNEQFF

j_call: TRBJ2-1
v_call: TRBV15
d_call: TRBD2
clone_size: .
cdr3_nt: TGTGCCACCAGCAAGGCTGGGGAGGGGTACAATGAGCAGTTCTTC
cdr3_aa: CATSKAGEGYNEQFF

j_call: TRBJ1-5
v_call: TRBV18
d_call: TRBD1
clone_size: few
cdr3_nt: TGTGCCAGCTCACCAGCTGCGGAGGGTATGAGGCCAGGGGGCAGCCAGCCCCAGCATTTT
cdr3_aa: CASSPAAEGMRPGGSQPQHF

j_call: TRBJ2-7
v_call: TRBV15
d_call: TRBD1
clone_size: many
cdr3_nt: TGTGCCACCAGCAGAGAACCGGGACAGGAGCAGTACTTC
cdr3_aa: CATSREPGQEQYF

j_call: TRBJ2-4
v_call: TRBV28
d_call: .
clone_size: many
cdr3_nt: TGTGCCAGCACCAGCTATCTAGCCAAAAACATTCAGTACTTC
cdr3_aa: CASTSYLAKNIQYF

j_call: TRBJ2-7
v_call: TRBV6-1
d_call: TRBD1
clone_size: many
cdr3_nt: TGTGCCAGCAGACGATCCGGGACAGACCCCTACGAGCAGTACTTC
cdr3_aa: CASRRSGTDPYEQYF

j_call: TRBJ1-1
v_call: TRBV18
d_call: .
clone_size: .
cdr3_nt: TGTGCCAGCTCACACGAGGAACAGAACACTGAAGCTTTCTTT
cdr3_aa: CASSHEEQNTEAFF

j_call: TRBJ2-3
v_call: TRBV5-1
d_call: .
clone_size: many
cdr3_nt: TGCGCCAGCAGCTTGGGGCAAGATACGCAGTATTTT
cdr3_aa: CASSLGQDTQYF

j_call: TRBJ2-7
v_call: TRBV19
d_call: .
clone_size: many
cdr3_nt: TGTGCCAGTAGTATAGGACGAACCGTAGCCTACGAGCAGTACTTC
cdr3_aa: CASSIGRTVAYEQYF

j_call: TRBJ2-5
v_call: TRBV11-2
d_call: TRBD1
clone_size: .
cdr3_nt: TGTGCCAGCACAGGACAGGGCTCGTTTTTGGAGACCCAGTACTTC
cdr3_aa: CASTGQGSFLETQYF

j_call: TRBJ1-6
v_call: TRBV27
d_call: .
clone_size: many
cdr3_nt: TGTGCCAGCAGTTTACGGGGGCTGTCCTATAATTCACCCCTCCACTTT
cdr3_aa: CASSLRGLSYNSPLHF

j_call: TRBJ2-7
v_call: TRBV4-1
d_call: TRBD2
clone_size: many
cdr3_nt: TGCGCCAGCAGCCAAGATTGGAGCGGGGACTACGAGCAGTACTTC
cdr3_aa: CASSQDWSGDYEQYF

j_call: TRBJ1-4
v_call: TRBV20-1
d_call: .
clone_size: .
cdr3_nt: TGCAGTGCTAGAGCCGACGGCCAGGTCAGGGAAAAACTGTTTTTT
cdr3_aa: CSARADGQVREKLFF

j_call: TRBJ1-3
v_call: TRBV7-2
d_call: .
clone_size: few
cdr3_nt: TGTGCCAGCAGCTCCCAGGGAACAGCTGGGAACACCATATATTTT
cdr3_aa: CASSSQGTAGNTIYF

j_call: TRBJ2-7
v_call: TRBV4-2
d_call: .
clone_size: many
cdr3_nt: TGTGCCAGCAGCCAAGATGAACCTCTGAGTGGGCTCCCCTACGAGCAGTACTTC
cdr3_aa: CASSQDEPLSGLPYEQYF